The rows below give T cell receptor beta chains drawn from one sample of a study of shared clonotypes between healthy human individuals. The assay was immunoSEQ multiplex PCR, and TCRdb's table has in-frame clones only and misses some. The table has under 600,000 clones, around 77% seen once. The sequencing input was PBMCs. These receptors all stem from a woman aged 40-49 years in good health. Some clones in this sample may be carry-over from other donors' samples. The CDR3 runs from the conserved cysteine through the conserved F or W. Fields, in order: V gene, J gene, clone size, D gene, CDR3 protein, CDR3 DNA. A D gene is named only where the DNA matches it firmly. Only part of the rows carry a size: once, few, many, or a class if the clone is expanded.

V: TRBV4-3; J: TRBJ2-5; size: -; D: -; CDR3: CASSPRSGSQETQYF; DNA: TGCGCCAGCAGCCCGAGGTCTGGCAGCCAAGAGACCCAGTACTTC
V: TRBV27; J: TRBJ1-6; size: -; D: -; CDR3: CASSLGEEISYNSPLHF; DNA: TGTGCCAGCAGTTTGGGGGAGGAGATCTCCTATAATTCACCCCTCCACTTT
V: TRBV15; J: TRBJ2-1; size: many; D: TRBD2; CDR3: CATSQLAGVGNEQFF; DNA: TGTGCCACCAGCCAACTAGCGGGAGTCGGCAATGAGCAGTTCTTC
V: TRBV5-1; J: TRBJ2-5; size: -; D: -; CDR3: CASSQRLDQETQYF; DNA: TGCGCCAGCAGCCAACGTCTAGACCAAGAGACCCAGTACTTC
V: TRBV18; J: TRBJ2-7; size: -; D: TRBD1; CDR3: CASSPGDRSSSYEQYF; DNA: TGTGCCAGCTCACCGGGGGACAGGTCTAGCTCCTACGAGCAGTACTTC
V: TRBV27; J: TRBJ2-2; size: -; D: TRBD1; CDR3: CASKGQGVTGELFF; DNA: TGTGCCAGCAAGGGACAGGGAGTCACCGGGGAGCTGTTTTTT
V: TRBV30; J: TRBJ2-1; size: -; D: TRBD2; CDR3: CAWRGEGPRRFF; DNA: TGTGCCTGGAGAGGGGAGGGGCCCCGCCGATTCTTC
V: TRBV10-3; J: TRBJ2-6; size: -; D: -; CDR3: CAISERSSGANVLTF; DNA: TGTGCCATCAGTGAGCGAAGCTCTGGGGCCAACGTCCTGACTTTC
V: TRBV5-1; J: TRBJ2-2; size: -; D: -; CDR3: CASSLDGVGTGELFF; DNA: TGCGCCAGCAGCTTGGACGGGGTTGGGACCGGGGAGCTGTTTTTT
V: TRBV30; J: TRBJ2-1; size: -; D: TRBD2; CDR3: CACRPGRASDEQFF; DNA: TGTGCCTGCCGTCCCGGGAGGGCCTCCGATGAGCAGTTCTTC
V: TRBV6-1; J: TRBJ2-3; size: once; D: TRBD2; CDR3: CASKREQRTDTQYF; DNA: TGTGCCAGCAAGCGGGAGCAGCGGACAGATACGCAGTATTTT
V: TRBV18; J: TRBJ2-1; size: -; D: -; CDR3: CASSPHRADEQFF; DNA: TGTGCCAGCTCACCACACAGGGCGGATGAGCAGTTCTTC
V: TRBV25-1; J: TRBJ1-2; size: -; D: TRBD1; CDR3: CASSPPQGRRYYGYTF; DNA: TGTGCCAGCAGTCCACCACAGGGGAGACGGTACTATGGCTACACCTTC
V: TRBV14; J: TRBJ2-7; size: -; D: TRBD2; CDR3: CASSQDAGQPGGHLYEQYF; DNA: TGTGCCAGCAGCCAAGATGCCGGGCAGCCGGGGGGGCACCTCTACGAGCAGTACTTC
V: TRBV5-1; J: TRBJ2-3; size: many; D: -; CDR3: CASSLGATDTQYF; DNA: TGCGCCAGCAGCTTGGGGGCCACAGATACGCAGTATTTT
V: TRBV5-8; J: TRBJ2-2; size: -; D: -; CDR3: CASTLRRGGSGELFF; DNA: TGTGCCAGCACCCTAAGGAGGGGCGGATCCGGGGAGCTGTTTTTT
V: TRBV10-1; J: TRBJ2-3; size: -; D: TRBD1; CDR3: CASSEMRQGGTDTQYF; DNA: TGCGCCAGCAGTGAGATGCGGCAGGGGGGCACAGATACGCAGTATTTT
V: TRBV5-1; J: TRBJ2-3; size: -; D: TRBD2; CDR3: CASSVTSSTDTQYF; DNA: TGCGCCAGCAGCGTGACTAGCAGCACAGATACGCAGTATTTT
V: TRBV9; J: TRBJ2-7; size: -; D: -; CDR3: CASSPSTASYEQYF; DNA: TGTGCCAGCAGCCCCTCAACAGCTTCCTACGAGCAGTACTTC
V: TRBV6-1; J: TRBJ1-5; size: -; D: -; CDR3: CASSEGDMSNQPQHF; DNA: TGTGCCAGCAGTGAAGGGGATATGAGCAATCAGCCCCAGCATTTT
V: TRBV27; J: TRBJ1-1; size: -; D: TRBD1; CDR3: CASSPTGERGTEAFF; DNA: TGTGCCAGCAGTCCGACAGGGGAGAGGGGCACTGAAGCTTTCTTT
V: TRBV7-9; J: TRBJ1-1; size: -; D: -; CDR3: CASSLDRQQNTEAFF; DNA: TGTGCCAGCAGCTTAGATAGACAGCAGAACACTGAAGCTTTCTTT
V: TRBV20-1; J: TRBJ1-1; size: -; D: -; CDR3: CSAISAGAAFF; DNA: TGCAGTGCTATCTCGGCGGGGGCAGCTTTCTTT
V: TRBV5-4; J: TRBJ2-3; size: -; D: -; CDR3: CASSLGGFKSTDTQYF; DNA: TGTGCCAGCAGCTTGGGAGGTTTTAAATCCACAGATACGCAGTATTTT
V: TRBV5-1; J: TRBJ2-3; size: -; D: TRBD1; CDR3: CASSLAGTGVSDTQYF; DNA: TGCGCCAGCAGCTTGGCCGGGACAGGGGTGTCAGATACGCAGTATTTT
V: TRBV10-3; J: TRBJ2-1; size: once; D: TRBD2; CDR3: CAISESALGRAGNEQFF; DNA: TGTGCCATCAGTGAGTCCGCTTTGGGGAGGGCCGGCAATGAGCAGTTCTTC
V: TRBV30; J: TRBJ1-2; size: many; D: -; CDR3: CAWSMHRDSYGYTF; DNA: TGTGCCTGGAGTATGCATAGAGACTCCTATGGCTACACCTTC
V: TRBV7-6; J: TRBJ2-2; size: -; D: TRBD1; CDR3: CASSPWTGRGELFF; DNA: TGTGCCAGCAGCCCGTGGACAGGTCGCGGGGAGCTGTTTTTT
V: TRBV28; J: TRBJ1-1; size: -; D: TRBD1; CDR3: CASSLWTGGYTEAFF; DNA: TGTGCCAGCAGTTTATGGACAGGGGGCTACACTGAAGCTTTCTTT
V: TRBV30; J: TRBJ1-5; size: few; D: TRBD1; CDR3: CAWSLLGGSQPQHF; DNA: TGTGCCTGGAGTCTTTTAGGGGGCAGTCAGCCCCAGCATTTT
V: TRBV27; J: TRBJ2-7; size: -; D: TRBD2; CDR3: CASSLSGGYEQYF; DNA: TGTGCCAGCAGTTTAAGCGGGGGCTACGAGCAGTACTTC
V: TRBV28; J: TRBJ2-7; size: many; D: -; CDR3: CASSSPGAGEGNLYEQYF; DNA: TGTGCCAGCAGTTCCCCCGGGGCAGGGGAGGGTAATCTCTACGAGCAGTACTTC
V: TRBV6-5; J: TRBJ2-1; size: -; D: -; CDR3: CASREPYNEQFF; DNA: TGTGCCAGCAGAGAGCCCTACAATGAGCAGTTCTTC
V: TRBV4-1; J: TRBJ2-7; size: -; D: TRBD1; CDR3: CASSQCGTGWDEQYF; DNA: TGCGCCAGCAGCCAATGCGGGACAGGGTGGGACGAGCAGTACTTC
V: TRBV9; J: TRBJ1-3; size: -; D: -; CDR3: CASSVDRSGNTIYF; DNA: TGTGCCAGCAGCGTAGACCGCTCTGGAAACACCATATATTTT
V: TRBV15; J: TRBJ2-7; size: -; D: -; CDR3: CATSRVLGPYEQYF; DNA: TGTGCCACCAGCAGAGTACTAGGCCCCTACGAGCAGTACTTC
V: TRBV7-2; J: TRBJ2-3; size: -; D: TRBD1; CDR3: CASSDRGRTDTQYF; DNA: TGTGCCAGCAGCGACAGGGGACGGACAGATACGCAGTATTTT
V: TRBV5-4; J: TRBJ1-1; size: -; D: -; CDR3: CASGGSPVTEAFF; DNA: TGTGCCAGCGGGGGCAGTCCGGTGACTGAAGCTTTCTTT
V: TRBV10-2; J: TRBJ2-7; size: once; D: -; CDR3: CASSEIAVREQYF; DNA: TGCGCCAGCAGTGAAATAGCGGTACGAGAGCAGTACTTC
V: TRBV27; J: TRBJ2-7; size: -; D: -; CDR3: CASSKERQGEQYF; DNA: TGTGCCAGCAGTAAGGAGAGGCAGGGCGAGCAGTACTTC
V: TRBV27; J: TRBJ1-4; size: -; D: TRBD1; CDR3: CASRPWTGGDEKLFF; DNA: TGTGCCAGCAGACCCTGGACAGGAGGCGATGAAAAACTGTTTTTT